These T cell receptor beta chains were read from a single sample in a study of regulatory T cells in long-lasting Graves disease. Using its own MiXCR run on the multiplex PCR reads, TCRdb lists one record per CDR3 protein. In the table there are roughly 350,000 distinct CDR3 sequences, 15% to 20% of which are singletons. These records were also assigned to another study, of T cells in Graves' hyperthyroidism and ophthalmopathy.

The material sequenced was peripheral blood mononuclear cells (PBMCs), taken at new diagnosis, from a patient treated with antithyroid drugs. The receptors shown here come from a woman under 30 with Graves disease. Both conserved end residues are trimmed from each CDR3. The D gene is left open where the match is weak.

>TRBV10-3|.
AIKGKDNSPLH
>TRBV20-1|TRBD2
SATGLAGAKETQY
>TRBV2|TRBD1
ASSVDRGRLGTDTQY
>TRBV9|TRBD1
ASSFEGAGGNTIY
>TRBV7-9|TRBD1
AITTGVVSDTQY
>TRBV11-2|.
ASSPAGTNYEQY
>TRBV7-3|TRBD2
ASSASAGGWTYTQY
>TRBV9|.
ASSVAGAWGDTQY
>TRBV7-8|.
AGAVGRLTEAF
>TRBV28|.
ASSWFEEQY
>TRBV7-2|.
ARRSKASTDTQY
>TRBV9|TRBD1
ASSEGTGGNGYT
>TRBV9|TRBD2
ASSAGGRERGETQY
>TRBV29-1|TRBD1
SVIDPGQGGEKLF
>TRBV5-1|.
ASSVGSDYQGDRF
>TRBV2|TRBD1
ASSAATGDHTGELF
>TRBV9|.
ASSVYMDGEDGYT
>TRBV28|TRBD2
ASSLGLAGGLGTQY
>TRBV9|TRBD2
ASSVNPGLANTGELF
>TRBV9|.
ASSQQGGSEKLF
>TRBV4-1|TRBD1
ASSQGWGQGLRNTEAF
>TRBV24-1|.
ATSDSVDRSNEQH
>TRBV2|.
ASSGRDGSYYGYT
>TRBV29-1|TRBD1
SVEVWTGVDGYGYT
>TRBV29-1|TRBD1
SVVQGSEIHEQF
>TRBV28|TRBD1
ASSFETGVHEKLF
>TRBV7-3|TRBD2
ASSSGTSGGAVF
>TRBV7-3|TRBD1
ASSAGTGAGGTEAF
>TRBV10-3|.
AISEGVSPTSYT
>TRBV19|TRBD1
ASSPPGQGLSANEKLF
>TRBV3-1|.
ASSQVTRSGANVLT
>TRBV9|.
ASSVSHSYNEQF
>TRBV4-1|.
ASSQESGPYGYT
>TRBV7-9|.
ASAFSGGGQF
>TRBV9|.
ASSVADRMNTEAF
>TRBV4-1|.
ASSQAWRAEQF
>TRBV30|.
AWSAGADQPQH
>TRBV9|TRBD2
ASSVAGGPFNEQF
>TRBV9|.
ASSVSGMNYEQY
>TRBV6-1|.
ASSEAYRGRASTEAF
>TRBV29-1|.
SVDGLDSEQF
>TRBV6-1|.
ASKTIRDFAGYT
>TRBV20-1|TRBD2
SARDQSSGSRGETQY
>TRBV20-1|TRBD1
SARGIFGQGSSYEQY